What follows are 29 T cell receptor beta chains derived from one specimen sequenced in a study of cytomegalovirus exposure and HLA in healthy donors. A multiplex PCR was run with 60 Vbeta primers and 13 Jbeta primers. Libraries were prepared by immunoSEQ multiplex PCR; TCRdb keeps only in-frame clonotypes and omits some of them. Its clone listing holds approximately 30,000 clones. Source material: PBMCs. These receptors were taken from a woman in her thirties or forties in good health and CMV-seropositive.

The V call is TRBV18, the J call TRBJ1-1; possible D gene TRBD1, 6 bases. Trimming removed 5 bases from V and 2 bases from J, with 15 bases in between. This CDR3 has 15 residues. The V gene's germline CDR1 is KGHSH and CDR2 LQKENI. The CDR3 loop is CASSDYRGSNTEAFF. For the CDR3, the DNA is TGTGCCAGCTCAGATTATAGGGGGTCTAACACTGAAGCTTTCTTT.

The chain joins TRBV6-1 to TRBJ2-7, with TRBD1 matching over 9 bases. The CDR3 runs to 17 residues. V was clipped by 4 bases and J by 2 bases; unmatched bases: 12. The germline gives CDR1 MNHNS, CDR2 SASEGT. The CDR3 loop is CASSGGVGQGKAYEQYF. In nucleotides, the CDR3 is TGTGCCAGCAGTGGGGGGGTCGGACAGGGGAAAGCCTACGAGCAGTACTTC.

V gene TRBV6-1 combines with J gene TRBJ2-3; 9 nucleotides match TRBD2. The J segment lost 0 bases and the V segment lost 10 bases, leaving 5 bases of the junction unmatched. CDR3 length: 14 amino acids. Germline lookup yields CDR1 MNHNS and CDR2 SASEGT. The chain's CDR3 is CATSTSGSTDTQYF. As DNA, the CDR3 is TGTGCCACCTCTACTAGCGGGAGCACAGATACGCAGTATTTT.

This chain's CDR3 is CASSLGTSGRYQDTQYF. CDR3 in DNA: TGCGCCAGCAGCCTAGGGACTAGCGGGAGATATCAAGATACGCAGTATTTT. The genes are TRBV5-1 and TRBJ2-3; 14 nucleotides align to TRBD2. The V segment lost 4 bases and the J segment 5 bases; nucleotides outside the gene matches: 9. Germline CDR1 SGHRS, CDR2 YFSETQ. The CDR3 runs 17 residues.

The chain combines TRBV19 with TRBJ2-2; perhaps TRBD2 as D (7 bases). Between the trimmed V and J ends, which lost 5 bases and 5 bases, there was a span of 12 bases. CDR3 length: 14 residues. The germline CDR1 and CDR2 sequences are LNHDA and SQIVND (reference sequence). This CDR3 is CASSGGGLTGELFF. Here the CDR3 DNA reads TGTGCCAGTAGTGGGGGGGGGCTAACCGGGGAGCTGTTTTTT.

The chain carries TRBV6-5 and TRBJ2-7; D call uncertain. The CDR3 is 14 amino acids. CDR1 is MNHEY and CDR2 is SVGAGI in the germline V gene. V dropped 2 bases and J dropped 0 bases, with 8 bases sitting between them. The CDR3 DNA reads as TGTGCCAGCAGTTACGGCGGTTTCTCCTACGAGCAGTACTTC. Translating it yields CASSYGGFSYEQYF.

This sequence joins TRBV20-1 and TRBJ2-7; D is unclear. CDR1 and CDR2 (germline): DFQATT, SNEGSKA (reference sequence). The CDR3 spans 11 residues. V dropped 8 bases and J dropped 0 bases, with 8 bases sitting between them. CDR3 in amino acids: CSSRSSYEQYF. CDR3 coding DNA: TGCAGTTCCCGGTCCTCCTACGAGCAGTACTTC.

The chain has TRBV15 and TRBJ2-7, with D perhaps TRBD2 (6 bases). The CDR3 runs to 14 residues. Germline V gene data show CDR1 as LNHNV and CDR2 as YYDKDF (reference sequence). The ends were cut back, 1 base at V and 6 bases at J, with 13 bases in the middle. CDR3 amino acids: CATSRGGDGGEQYF. The CDR3 bases are TGTGCCACCAGCAGAGGAGGGGACGGGGGCGAGCAGTACTTC.

The gene calls are TRBV5-6 and TRBJ2-7; 10 positions agree with TRBD2. The CDR3 length is 16 residues. CDR1 is SGHDT, CDR2 YYEEEE, per germline. V trimming: 4 bases; J trimming: 8 bases; junction bases outside the gene matches: 15. The CDR3 DNA reads as TGTGCCAGCAGCGAGACTAGCGGGTGGGGTCTACGAAAGCAGTACTTC. This translates into CASSETSGWGLRKQYF.

CDR3 DNA sequence: TGCAGCGTTGGGGTGGGGCAGAACTACGAGCAGTACTTC. Its protein product is CSVGVGQNYEQYF. This chain joins TRBV29-1 and TRBJ2-7; a possible D gene is TRBD1 (5 bases). The CDR3 has 13 amino acids. Trimming removed 4 bases from V and 3 bases from J, with 13 bases in between. Germline V gives CDR1 SQVTM, CDR2 ANQGSEA.

This clone is identified as medium-sized from frequency. This CDR3 reads CASSRDAGLTYNEQFF. The CDR3, as DNA: TGTGCCAGCAGTCGAGACGCGGGACTAACATACAATGAGCAGTTCTTC. This chain links TRBV7-2 with TRBJ2-1; TRBD2 matches 7 bases. Trimming took 6 bases from V and 4 from J; bases not matched to a gene: 12. The CDR3 sequence is 16 residues long. Germline loops: CDR1 SGHTA, CDR2 FQGNSA.

The rearrangement uses TRBV7-6 and TRBJ2-1; 7 positions match TRBD2. J lost 3 bases, V lost 2 bases, and 10 bases had no gene match. This CDR3 is built from 17 residues. The germline V gene encodes CDR1 SGHVS and CDR2 FNYEAQ. As DNA, the CDR3 is TGTGCCAGCAGCTTATTGACTAGCTATGATTTCTACAATGAGCAGTTCTTC. It specifies CASSLLTSYDFYNEQFF.

The chain recombines TRBV9 with TRBJ2-2; D ambiguous. This CDR3 is 17 amino acids long. The V gene lost 4 bases and the J gene lost 0 bases, with 16 bases spanning the gap. In germline, CDR1 is SGDLS, CDR2 YYNGEE. The CDR3 region has the DNA TGTGCCAGCAGCCCCTCCGGGTTCCCCGCGAACACCGGGGAGCTGTTTTTT. Protein product: CASSPSGFPANTGELFF.

The V call is TRBV29-1, the J call TRBJ1-2; D perhaps matches TRBD1 (5 bases). V lost 3 bases to trimming and J lost 2 bases, with 13 bases between them. CDR3 length: 14 amino acids. The germline CDR1 and CDR2 sequences are SQVTM and ANQGSEA. CDR3 amino acids: CSVDSGFRNYGYTF. CDR3 nucleotide sequence: TGCAGCGTTGACTCAGGGTTTAGAAACTATGGCTACACCTTC.

The chain joins TRBV27 to TRBJ1-1; 8 bases agree with TRBD1. This CDR3 comprises 14 residues. V dropped 1 base and J dropped 11; count of bases not matched to a gene: 9. Germline V gives CDR1 MNHEY, CDR2 SMNVEV (reference sequence). Here the CDR3 reads CASSLLGQGAVAFF. The CDR3 region has the DNA TGTGCCAGCAGTTTATTAGGCCAGGGGGCCGTGGCTTTCTTT.

The chain employs TRBV5-1 and TRBJ2-5; 7 nucleotides align to TRBD2. The end of the DNA is better explained by TRBJ2-7, so the J call may be wrong. The CDR3 runs 16 residues. Germline assignment: CDR1 SGHRS and CDR2 YFSETQ. The CDR3 nucleotides read TGCGCCAGCAGCTATACCTTCAGGGACTACTCCTACGAGCAGTACTTC. Its translation: CASSYTFRDYSYEQYF.

This rearrangement joins TRBV20-1 to TRBJ1-1, with D maybe TRBD1 (5 bases). V was cut by 4 bases and J by 12 bases, with 15 bases left in between. The V gene's germline CDR1 is DFQATT and CDR2 SNEGSKA (reference sequence). The CDR3 consists of 11 residues. The CDR3 DNA follows: TGCAGTGCTACTTTTCGACAGCAACCTTTCTTT. Translating gives CSATFRQQPFF.

V is TRBV5-5 and J is TRBJ1-4; TRBD1 matches 11 bases. After removal of 4 bases from V and 0 bases from J, the junction contained 5 bases not matched to a gene. The CDR3 sequence is 17 residues long. Germline V gene sequence: CDR1 SGHKS, CDR2 YYEKEE (reference sequence). The CDR3 DNA reads TGTGCCAGCAGCCTGCGGACAGGGGGCACAACTAATGAAAAACTGTTTTTT. Amino acids: CASSLRTGGTTNEKLFF.

The chain recombines TRBV6-1 with TRBJ2-1; D unresolved. Germline V gene lookup returns CDR1 MNHNS and CDR2 SASEGT. The V end lost 2 bases, the J end lost 5 bases, and 7 bases lay between the germline ends. This CDR3 comprises 13 residues. The CDR3 reads CASSESGNNEQFF. Here the CDR3 DNA reads TGTGCCAGCAGTGAATCCGGTAACAATGAGCAGTTCTTC.

J is TRBJ1-1 and V is TRBV5-1; D may be TRBD1 (6 bases). CDR3 size: 13 residues. The germline CDR1 and CDR2 sequences are SGHRS and YFSETQ. V lost 4 bases and J 0 bases, leaving 7 bases between the germline ends. Here the CDR3 DNA reads TGCGCCAGCAGCAGGGGGATGAACACTGAAGCTTTCTTT. Its protein product is CASSRGMNTEAFF. The full variable domain, completed using reference TRBV5-1 and TRBJ1-1, is KAGVTQTPRYLIKTRGQQVTLSCSPISGHRSVSWYQQTPGQGLQFLFEYFSETQRNKGNFPGRFSGRQFSNSRSEMNVSTLELGDSALYLCASSRGMNTEAFFGQGTRLTVV.

V is TRBV21-1 and J is TRBJ1-1; the table's D call TRBD1 went unverified against the DNA. TRBV21-1 corresponds to a pseudogene. There are 16 residues in the CDR3. The chain's CDR3 is CASSKVGTGRNTEAFF. CDR3 DNA sequence: TGTGCCAGCAGCAAAGTGGGGACAGGGAGGAACACTGAAGCTTTCTTT.

The CDR3 loop is CASSIRTIADNEQFF. CDR3 nucleotides: TGTGCCAGTAGTATTAGGACAATAGCGGACAATGAGCAGTTCTTC. The chain uses TRBV19 and TRBJ2-1; TRBD2 might be the D (6 bases). Germline V gives CDR1 LNHDA, CDR2 SQIVND (reference sequence). The germline V and J ends were trimmed by 3 bases and 5 bases, with 14 bases remaining between them. CDR3 size: 15 residues. The whole variable domain, filled in from reference TRBV19 and TRBJ2-1, reads DGGITQSPKYLFRKEGQNVTLSCEQNLNHDAMYWYRQDPGQGLRLIYYSQIVNDFQKGDIAEGYSVSREKKESFPLTVTSAQKNPTAFYLCASSIRTIADNEQFFGPGTRLTVL.

This chain joins TRBV11-3 and TRBJ1-1; TRBD1 is a possible D gene (6 bases). In germline, CDR1 is SGHNT, CDR2 YENEEA. Between the trimmed V and J ends, which lost 3 bases and 0 bases, there was a span of 11 bases. CDR3 length: 15 residues. CDR3 DNA: TGTGCCAGCAGCTTCTGGGGGCAGGTGAACACTGAAGCTTTCTTT. It yields the protein CASSFWGQVNTEAFF.

This chain uses TRBV19 with TRBJ1-1; D is ambiguous. Germline CDR1 and CDR2: LNHDA and SQIVND (reference sequence). Trimming stripped 5 bases from V and 4 bases from J, with 11 bases between. This CDR3 region has 13 residues. DNA for the CDR3: TGTGCCAGTAGTCTTGGGCTTACCACTGAAGCTTTCTTT. Amino acids: CASSLGLTTEAFF.

V usage is TRBV28 and J usage is TRBJ1-1; TRBD1 matches 8 bases. Germline CDR1 reads MDHEN; CDR2 reads SYDVKM. This CDR3 has 14 residues. The V gene end was trimmed by 3 bases and the J gene end by 7 bases; junction bases not matched to a gene: 7. CDR3 protein: CASSLDRATGEAFF. CDR3 bases: TGTGCCAGCAGTTTGGACAGGGCGACGGGTGAAGCTTTCTTT.

V usage is TRBV29-1 and J usage is TRBJ2-3; D uncertain. The length of the CDR3 is 12 residues. Germline V gene sequence: CDR1 SQVTM, CDR2 ANQGSEA. V dropped 4 bases and J dropped 0 bases, with 5 bases sitting between them. CDR3 DNA: TGCAGCGTTGCGGTTAGCACAGATACGCAGTATTTT. The encoded protein is CSVAVSTDTQYF.

The chain links TRBV6-5 to TRBJ2-1; D gene uncertain. The V end lost 5 bases, the J end lost 5 bases, and 13 bases lay between the germline ends. The CDR3 contains 14 residues. Germline-derived CDR1 and CDR2 are MNHEY and SVGAGI. The CDR3 coding sequence is TGTGCCAGCAGTGCGTTTATGGCGGACAATGAGCAGTTCTTC. Translation: CASSAFMADNEQFF.

This chain connects TRBV9 to TRBJ1-3; D is unclear. V was pared by 4 bases and J by 3 bases, with 11 bases between. Germline V gene lookup returns CDR1 SGDLS and CDR2 YYNGEE. CDR3 size: 14 residues. CDR3 in DNA: TGTGCCAGCAGCCGCGAACCAAATGGAAACACCATATATTTT. This codes for CASSREPNGNTIYF. The full variable domain, rest sourced from reference TRBV9 and TRBJ1-3, is DSGVTQTPKHLITATGQRVTLRCSPRSGDLSVYWYQQSLDQGLQFLIQYYNGEERAKGNILERFSAQQFPDLHSELNLSSLELGDSALYFCASSREPNGNTIYFGEGSWLTVV.

The chain recombines TRBV13 with TRBJ1-1; possible D gene TRBD1, 5 bases. The V gene's germline CDR1 is PRHDT and CDR2 FYEKMQ (reference sequence). V was pared by 4 bases and J by 4 bases, with 19 bases between. CDR3 length: 16 residues. CDR3 amino acids: CASSYRGGTVGTEAFF. The CDR3 nucleotides read TGTGCCAGCAGCTACCGGGGGGGGACGGTAGGCACTGAAGCTTTCTTT.